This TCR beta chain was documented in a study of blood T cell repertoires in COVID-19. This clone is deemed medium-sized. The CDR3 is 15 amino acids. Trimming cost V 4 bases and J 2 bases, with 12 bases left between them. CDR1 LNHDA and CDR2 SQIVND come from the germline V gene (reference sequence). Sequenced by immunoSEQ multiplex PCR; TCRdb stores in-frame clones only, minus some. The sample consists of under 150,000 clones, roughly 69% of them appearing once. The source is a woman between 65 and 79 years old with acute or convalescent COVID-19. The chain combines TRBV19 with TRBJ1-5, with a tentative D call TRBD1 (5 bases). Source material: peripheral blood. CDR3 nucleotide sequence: TGTGCCAGTAGTAATCTGGGGGAGGGCAATCAGCCCCAGCATTTT. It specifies CASSNLGEGNQPQHF.